The rows below give T cell receptor beta chains drawn from one sample of a study of cytotoxic CD8 clonotypes in ibrutinib-treated CLL. Sequencing used immunoSEQ multiplex PCR; TCRdb keeps in-frame clones, though not all of them. The sample records 5,500 to 7,500 clones, roughly 74% being singletons. This specimen consisted of PBMCs, obtained before ibrutinib treatment. The receptors here all came from a human donor with chronic lymphocytic leukemia. Each CDR3 is given without its conserved first and last residue. Each record gives: V gene, J gene, CDR3 protein.

TRBV7-8	TRBJ2-7	ASSLLSGPYYEQY
TRBV18	TRBJ1-1	ASSPKTGTGAEAF
TRBV7-2	TRBJ2-5	ASSSSGRAWETQY
TRBV7-8	TRBJ2-6	ASSGLDPQSRANVLT
TRBV15	TRBJ1-1	ATSREGTVYEAF
TRBV2	TRBJ1-5	ASSADRDQPQH
TRBV30	TRBJ1-3	AWSPISHRVLGYSGNTIY
TRBV10-3	TRBJ1-5	AISESEDQPQH
TRBV19	TRBJ1-1	ASSQGGMNTEAF
TRBV9	TRBJ1-4	ASSATGAPSEKLF
TRBV9	TRBJ2-7	ASSVLPGQSYEQY
TRBV28	TRBJ1-5	ASSLLLPNQPQH
TRBV27	TRBJ2-2	ASRTTWGAGELF
TRBV4-2	TRBJ2-3	ASSQAGSSTDTQY
TRBV5-1	TRBJ1-4	ASSTTGVFEKLF
TRBV18	TRBJ2-1	ASLDPYLFHEQF
TRBV9	TRBJ2-7	ASSRGQGLSSYEQY
TRBV7-3	TRBJ2-5	ASSLGLAGTQY
TRBV10-3	TRBJ2-1	ATTDKNNEQF
TRBV7-9	TRBJ2-7	ASSPLRRGSYEQY
TRBV27	TRBJ2-7	ASSPPSSYEQY
TRBV13	TRBJ1-5	ASSLGDRVGQPQH
TRBV21-1	TRBJ2-7	ASSKPRTGGIFHEQY
TRBV27	TRBJ2-7	ASETSGPGSYEQY
TRBV7-8	TRBJ2-1	ASSPPRRGRARVEQF
TRBV11-2	TRBJ2-5	ASSPPRETQY
TRBV10-3	TRBJ2-7	AISTSGSYEQY
TRBV5-1	TRBJ2-7	ASSREGGNSYEQY
TRBV18	TRBJ2-7	ASSPENYEQY
TRBV7-9	TRBJ2-2	ASSFLTSGGDTGELF
TRBV9	TRBJ2-1	ASSLLVGVEQF
TRBV15	TRBJ2-5	ATSRDRTVQETQY
TRBV19	TRBJ2-3	ASSTRASGGAGGTQY
TRBV18	TRBJ1-1	ASSQTVNTEAF
TRBV2	TRBJ2-7	ASSGLEGWVYEQY
TRBV7-2	TRBJ1-1	ASSLRGLGEAF
TRBV5-1	TRBJ2-7	ASSRHETTPYEQY
TRBV10-2	TRBJ1-4	ASRQVATNEKLF
TRBV4-1	TRBJ1-4	ASSQGQGREKLF
TRBV10-2	TRBJ2-7	ASGRTTSGSLYEQY
TRBV5-1	TRBJ2-5	ASSPGGGIQETQY
TRBV6-6	TRBJ2-1	ASSSQPSGYNEQF
TRBV9	TRBJ2-1	ASSGDLGYNEQF
TRBV9	TRBJ1-2	ASSVGEGFYGYT
TRBV19	TRBJ2-2	ASSTGLAGNTGELF
TRBV27	TRBJ1-2	ASSLTGGDGGYT